One T cell receptor (beta chain) is described in this entry. This CDR3 has 13 amino acids. Germline CDR1 and CDR2: MGHDK and SYGVNS. The V end lost 9 bases, the J end lost 4 bases, and 12 bases lay between the germline ends. This entry belongs to a study of blood T cell repertoires in COVID-19. Study summary: Samples came from the United States, Italy and Spain, spanning acute and convalescent COVID-19. PBMCs, B-cell-depleted T cells, or T cells were the source of the cDNA or gDNA that made up the material.

Individuals drawn from 24 US areas were roughly 18 to 95 years old. Only in-frame clones appear in the TCRdb table, and some are missing; sequencing was by immunoSEQ multiplex PCR. This sample has about 240,000 clones, with approximately 86% found just once. The sequencing input was PBMCs or T cells enriched from blood (not recorded which). The chain carries TRBV25-1 and TRBJ2-2, with D hard to call. This sequence was found in a woman between 40 and 50 years old with acute COVID-19. The CDR3 sequence: CASKLKRTGELFF. As DNA, the CDR3 is TGTGCCAGTAAGCTAAAACGCACCGGGGAGCTGTTTTTT.